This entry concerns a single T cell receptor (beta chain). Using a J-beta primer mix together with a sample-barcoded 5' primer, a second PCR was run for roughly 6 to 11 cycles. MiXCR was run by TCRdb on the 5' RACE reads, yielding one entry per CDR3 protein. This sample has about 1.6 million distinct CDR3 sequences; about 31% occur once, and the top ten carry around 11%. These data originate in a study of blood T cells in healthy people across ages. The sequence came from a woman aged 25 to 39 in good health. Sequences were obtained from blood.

This CDR3 is CATKGDRGMNTEAFF. Written as DNA, the CDR3 is TGCGCCACCAAGGGAGACAGGGGCATGAACACTGAAGCTTTCTTT. The chain is built from TRBV5-1 and TRBJ1-1; 8 bases map to TRBD1. V dropped 9 bases and J dropped 0; count of bases not matched to a gene: 10. The CDR3 has 15 residues. In germline, CDR1 is SGHRS, CDR2 YFSETQ.